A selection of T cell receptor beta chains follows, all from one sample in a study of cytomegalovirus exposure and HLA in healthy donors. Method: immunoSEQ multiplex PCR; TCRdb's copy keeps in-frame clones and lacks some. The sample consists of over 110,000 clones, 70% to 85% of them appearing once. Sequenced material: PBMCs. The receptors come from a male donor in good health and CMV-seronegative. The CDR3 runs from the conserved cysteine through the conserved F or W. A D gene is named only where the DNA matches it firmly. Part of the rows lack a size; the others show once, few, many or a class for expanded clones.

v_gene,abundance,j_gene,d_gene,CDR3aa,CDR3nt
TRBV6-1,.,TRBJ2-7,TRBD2,CASSRLAGPYEQYF,TGTGCCAGCAGTAGACTAGCGGGTCCCTACGAGCAGTACTTC
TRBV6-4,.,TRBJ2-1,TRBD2,CASSDSSGTSNEQFF,TGTGCCAGCAGTGACTCGAGCGGGACTAGCAATGAGCAGTTCTTC
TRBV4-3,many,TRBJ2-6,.,CASSQDGHSGANVLTF,TGCGCCAGCAGCCAAGACGGTCACTCTGGGGCCAACGTCCTGACTTTC
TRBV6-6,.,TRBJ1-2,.,CASRPGLTVGGYTF,TGTGCCAGCAGACCCGGACTCACCGTGGGTGGCTACACCTTC
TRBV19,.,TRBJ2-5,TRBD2,CATGVLGLAGVPETQYF,TGTGCCACCGGGGTCCTCGGACTAGCGGGAGTTCCCGAGACCCAGTACTTC
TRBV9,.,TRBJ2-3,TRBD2,CASSVGGSGVYTDTQYF,TGTGCCAGCAGCGTGGGTGGAAGCGGGGTTTACACAGATACGCAGTATTTT
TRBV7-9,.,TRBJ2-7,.,CASSREARGEQYF,TGTGCCAGCAGCCGGGAAGCCAGGGGCGAGCAGTACTTC
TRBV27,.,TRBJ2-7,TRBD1,CASSQRGTGVYEQYF,TGTGCCAGCAGTCAGAGGGGGACAGGGGTCTACGAGCAGTACTTC
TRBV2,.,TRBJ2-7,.,CASSPTPTEQYF,TGTGCCAGCTCCCCTACTCCCACCGAGCAGTACTTC
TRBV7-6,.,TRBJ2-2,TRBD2,CASSKTSGSEDTGELFF,TGTGCCAGCAGCAAGACTAGCGGGAGTGAGGATACCGGGGAGCTGTTTTTT
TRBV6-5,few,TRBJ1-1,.,CASSYPAGEAFF,TGTGCCAGCAGCTACCCCGCGGGGGAAGCTTTCTTT
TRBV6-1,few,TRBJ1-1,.,CASSLTDSLNTEAFF,TGTGCCAGCAGCCTAACCGATTCATTGAACACTGAAGCTTTCTTT
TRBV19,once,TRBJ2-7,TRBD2,CASSMILGTSVYEQYF,TGTGCCAGTAGTATGATTCTGGGGACTAGCGTGTACGAGCAGTACTTC
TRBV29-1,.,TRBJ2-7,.,CSVEGSDSDKYEQYF,TGCAGCGTTGAGGGATCCGACAGTGACAAATACGAGCAGTACTTC
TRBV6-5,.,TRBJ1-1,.,CASTSGGGESTEAFF,TGTGCCAGCACCTCCGGGGGAGGGGAGAGCACTGAAGCTTTCTTT
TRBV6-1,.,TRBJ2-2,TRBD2,CASSEAWGLANTGELFF,TGTGCCAGCAGTGAAGCCTGGGGACTAGCGAACACCGGGGAGCTGTTTTTT
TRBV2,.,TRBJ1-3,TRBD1,CASSGQGSGNTIYF,TGTGCCAGCAGTGGACAGGGCTCTGGAAACACCATATATTTT
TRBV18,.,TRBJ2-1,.,CASSPLAPPNEQFF,TGTGCCAGCTCACCTCTAGCTCCCCCCAATGAGCAGTTCTTC
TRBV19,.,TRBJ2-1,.,CASSGETASSYNEQFF,TGTGCCAGTAGTGGTGAGACAGCGAGCTCCTACAATGAGCAGTTCTTC
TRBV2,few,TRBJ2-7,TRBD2,CASRLGTSGKGEQYF,TGTGCCAGCAGGCTCGGGACTAGCGGGAAAGGTGAGCAGTACTTC
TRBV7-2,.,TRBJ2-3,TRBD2,CASSLAIPGLTGDTQYF,TGTGCCAGCAGCTTAGCGATCCCGGGACTAACCGGAGATACGCAGTATTTT
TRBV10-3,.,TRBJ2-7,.,CAISEGWAGSSYEQYF,TGTGCCATCAGTGAGGGATGGGCGGGAAGCTCCTACGAGCAGTACTTC
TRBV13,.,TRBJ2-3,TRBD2,CASSLEGSGTLPDTQYF,TGTGCCAGCAGCTTAGAAGGGAGCGGGACTCTGCCAGATACGCAGTATTTT
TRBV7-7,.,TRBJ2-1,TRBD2,CASSRGLAGGPRNEQFF,TGTGCCAGCAGCCGTGGACTAGCGGGAGGGCCCAGGAATGAGCAGTTCTTC
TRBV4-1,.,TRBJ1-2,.,CASSGTGRGYTF,TGCGCCAGCAGCGGTACAGGGAGAGGCTACACCTTC
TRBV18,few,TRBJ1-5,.,CASSPNVETGSQPQHF,TGTGCCAGCTCACCTAACGTGGAGACAGGCAGTCAGCCCCAGCATTTT
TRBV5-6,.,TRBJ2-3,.,CASSSTGLHTDTQYF,TGTGCCAGCAGCTCGACGGGACTGCACACAGATACGCAGTATTTT
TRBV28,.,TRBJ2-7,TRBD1,CASSPGQYEQYF,TGTGCCAGCAGTCCGGGACAGTACGAGCAGTACTTC
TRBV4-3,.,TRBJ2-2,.,CASSRGAGELFF,TGCGCCAGCAGCCGCGGGGCCGGGGAGCTGTTTTTT
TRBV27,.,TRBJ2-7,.,CASSLSQGTYEQYF,TGTGCCAGCAGTTTATCGCAGGGGACCTACGAGCAGTACTTC
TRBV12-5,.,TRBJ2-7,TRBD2,CASGLGTSDSYEQYF,TGTGCTAGTGGCCTGGGGACTAGCGACTCCTACGAGCAGTACTTC
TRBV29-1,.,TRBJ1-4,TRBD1,CSVEGAQGDEKLFF,TGCAGCGTTGAGGGGGCACAGGGGGATGAAAAACTGTTTTTT
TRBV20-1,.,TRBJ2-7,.,CSASHSYEQYF,TGCAGTGCTAGTCACTCGTACGAGCAGTACTTC
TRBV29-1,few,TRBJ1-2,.,CSVLKGVGYGYTF,TGCAGCGTCCTGAAAGGAGTCGGCTATGGCTACACCTTC
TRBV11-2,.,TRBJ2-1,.,CASSLDGVWDEQFF,TGTGCCAGCAGCTTAGACGGGGTCTGGGATGAGCAGTTCTTC
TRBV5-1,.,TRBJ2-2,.,CASSLAGSDTGELFF,TGCGCCAGCAGCTTGGCCGGGAGCGACACCGGGGAGCTGTTTTTT
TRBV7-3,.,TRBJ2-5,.,CASSSGSGETQYF,TGTGCCAGCAGCTCGGGGTCGGGCGAGACCCAGTACTTC